This T cell receptor (beta chain) was captured in a study of identical twins. The germline V and J ends were trimmed by 3 bases and 0 bases, with 8 bases remaining between them. Germline V CDR1 and CDR2: SGHTA, FQGNSA. The CDR3 runs to 14 residues. This clonotype was counted many times. TCRdb processed the 5' RACE reads anew with MiXCR; each CDR3 protein has one entry. The sample comprises roughly 290,000 distinct CDR3 sequences, under 9% of which are singletons, and less than 2.5% rests with the top ten. Another study also made use of these data, one on yellow fever vaccine responses in identical twins.

The V gene is TRBV7-2, the J gene TRBJ1-2; no reliable D call. The material sequenced was memory (CD45RO+) T cells sorted from blood. The clonotype originates from a woman aged 18-29 years in good health. This CDR3 is CASSLAGTNYGYTF. The DNA for the CDR3 is TGTGCCAGCAGCTTGGCGGGTACTAACTATGGCTACACCTTC.